The rows below give T cell receptor beta chains drawn from one sample of a study of control samples from healthy donors and cancer patients. Generated by immunoSEQ multiplex PCR, the TCRdb table keeps only in-frame clones and is missing some. The profile shows over 80,000 clones, about four fifths of them singletons. Sample: blood. These receptors all stem from a woman aged 25 to 39 in good health. Both conserved end residues are part of each CDR3. D genes are given only for firm matches. The size field is filled for only some rows; it gives once, few, many or a size class.

v_gene,j_gene,d_gene,abundance,CDR3nt,CDR3aa
TRBV28,TRBJ1-2,TRBD1,once,TGTGCCAGCAGTCTACGGGACAGGGGCGACTTGTATGGCTACACCTTC,CASSLRDRGDLYGYTF
TRBV5-1,TRBJ1-3,NA,NA,TGCGCCAGCAGCTTGGGACATCCCCCCGGAAACACCATATATTTT,CASSLGHPPGNTIYF
TRBV15,TRBJ1-2,NA,NA,TGTGCCACCAGCAGAGTTGGCGGGTCTGGCTACACCTTC,CATSRVGGSGYTF
TRBV29-1,TRBJ2-2,NA,NA,TGCAGCGTTCACAGGGTGAACACCGGGGAGCTGTTTTTT,CSVHRVNTGELFF
TRBV29-1,TRBJ2-3,TRBD2,NA,TGCAGCGTTGAAGATCCCTGGCGGGGGACAGATACGCAGTATTTT,CSVEDPWRGTDTQYF
TRBV5-4,TRBJ2-4,TRBD1,NA,TGTGCCAGCAGCTTGGGGGGACAGGGTAACATTCAGTACTTC,CASSLGGQGNIQYF
TRBV5-5,TRBJ2-7,TRBD1,NA,TGTGCCAGCAGCTCCGGGACAGGGCCCGAGCAGTACTTC,CASSSGTGPEQYF
TRBV5-1,TRBJ2-3,TRBD2,NA,TGCGCCAGCGGACTAGCGGGGGGGCGGTCAGATACGCAGTATTTT,CASGLAGGRSDTQYF
TRBV6-6,TRBJ2-6,NA,many,TGTGCCAGCAGTACCTCCGACGGGGCCAACGTCCTGACTTTC,CASSTSDGANVLTF
TRBV6-6,TRBJ2-7,TRBD1,NA,TGTGCCAGCAGCATCCTGGACAGGAGGCTTGGGGAGCAGTACTTC,CASSILDRRLGEQYF
TRBV9,TRBJ2-3,TRBD2,NA,TGTGCCAGCAGCGTATTGGGCGGGGGGTCGAGCACAGATACGCAGTATTTT,CASSVLGGGSSTDTQYF
TRBV5-6,TRBJ1-2,NA,few,TGTGCCAGCAGCTTGAACAGGGAGTATGGCTACACCTTC,CASSLNREYGYTF
TRBV29-1,TRBJ1-2,TRBD1,NA,TGCAGCGTTGAAGCCCGGGACAGGGGATATGGCTACACCTTC,CSVEARDRGYGYTF
TRBV4-2,TRBJ1-2,NA,NA,TGTGCCAGCAGCCAAGACGCCGACTGGGGCTACACCTTC,CASSQDADWGYTF
TRBV5-1,TRBJ2-7,NA,medium-sized,TGCGCCAGCAGCTTGTTTTCACCCGGGGACGAGCAGTACTTC,CASSLFSPGDEQYF
TRBV20-1,TRBJ2-3,NA,few,TGCAGTGCTCCTGGGGCAGATACGCAGTATTTT,CSAPGADTQYF
TRBV5-1,TRBJ1-2,NA,NA,TGCGCCAGCAGCCCCCTGGACGGGAACTATGGCTACACCTTC,CASSPLDGNYGYTF
TRBV7-2,TRBJ1-2,NA,once,TGTGCCAGCAGCTCGGAATCAGGGATCACTAACTATGGCTACACCTTC,CASSSESGITNYGYTF
TRBV7-6,TRBJ1-3,NA,once,TGTGCCAGCAGCTTAGCGCGCAGGGGACCTGGAAACACCATATATTTT,CASSLARRGPGNTIYF
TRBV3-1/TRBV3-2,TRBJ1-2,NA,NA,TGTGCCAGCAGTGCAGGGGAATTCTATGGCTACACCTTC,CASSAGEFYGYTF
TRBV11-2,TRBJ2-1,TRBD2,once,TGTGCCAGCAGCCCTCGAGCGGGGGGGTACAATGAGCAGTTCTTC,CASSPRAGGYNEQFF
TRBV9,TRBJ1-2,NA,few,TGTGCCAGCGGTTCTAACTATGGCTACACCTTC,CASGSNYGYTF
TRBV7-9,TRBJ1-6,TRBD1,NA,TGTGCCAGCAGCCCCCGGGACAGGGGGAATCCACCCCTCCACTTT,CASSPRDRGNPPLHF
TRBV7-8,TRBJ1-2,TRBD1,NA,TGTGCCAGCAGCCCGCGTACCGGGACAGGGTATGGCTACACCTTC,CASSPRTGTGYGYTF
TRBV5-1,TRBJ2-7,NA,NA,TGCGCCAGCAGCTTCAATAACGAGAAGCAGTACTTC,CASSFNNEKQYF
TRBV2,TRBJ2-1,TRBD2,NA,TGTGCCAGCAGGAGGACTAGCGGATACAATGAGCAGTTCTTC,CASRRTSGYNEQFF
TRBV7-8,TRBJ2-3,NA,NA,TGTGCCAGCAGCCTCACAGGGAACGCAGATACGCAGTATTTT,CASSLTGNADTQYF
TRBV9,TRBJ1-1,TRBD1,NA,TGTGCCAGCAGCCTGAGGGACAGGGGGTACACTGAAGCTTTCTTT,CASSLRDRGYTEAFF
TRBV5-1,TRBJ1-3,TRBD1,NA,TGCGCCAGCAGCTTGGCAGGGGGACGTTACGGAAACACCATATATTTT,CASSLAGGRYGNTIYF
TRBV11-2,TRBJ2-1,TRBD2,few,TGTGCCAGCAGCTTTCGAGCGGGAAGTGTCAATGAGCAGTTCTTC,CASSFRAGSVNEQFF
TRBV9,TRBJ2-1,TRBD2,NA,TGTGCCAGCAGCGTAGGAAGCGGGGGGACTCAAAATGAGCAGTTCTTC,CASSVGSGGTQNEQFF
TRBV5-5,TRBJ1-4,NA,few,TGTGCCAGCAGCTTACGCGGGGGGTCGGAAAAACTGTTTTTT,CASSLRGGSEKLFF
TRBV6-2/TRBV6-3,TRBJ1-3,NA,NA,TGTGCCAGCAGTTACGGGCCAAACGGAAACACCATATATTTT,CASSYGPNGNTIYF
TRBV6-1,TRBJ1-3,NA,NA,TGTGCCAGCAGTGAAGCAGGGGACACCATATATTTT,CASSEAGDTIYF
TRBV19,TRBJ2-1,TRBD2,NA,TGTGCCAGTAGTATTAGCGGGGGGGCTCCCAATGAGCAGTTCTTC,CASSISGGAPNEQFF
TRBV7-2,TRBJ2-1,TRBD2,NA,TGTGCCAGCAGCTTAGAGGGGACTAGCGGGGGGGCCGTTGAGCAGTTCTTC,CASSLEGTSGGAVEQFF
TRBV12-5,TRBJ2-3,TRBD1,NA,TGTGCTAGTGGTTTGGGGGACAGGGGGACTCGGGATACGCAGTATTTT,CASGLGDRGTRDTQYF
TRBV7-2,TRBJ2-7,NA,NA,TGTGCCAGCAGCGGGGCCTCCTACGAGCAGTACTTC,CASSGASYEQYF
TRBV21-1,TRBJ1-2,NA,NA,TGTGCCGGACATAGGGACAGCTTTAATGGCTACACCTTC,CAGHRDSFNGYTF
TRBV5-4,TRBJ2-2,NA,NA,TGTGCCAGCAGCCCCGCCCAGGGTCGTGACGGGGAGCTGTTTTTT,CASSPAQGRDGELFF
TRBV19,TRBJ2-3,TRBD2,NA,TGTGCCAGTAGGATAGCCGGGACTAGCGGGGTGGATACGCAGTATTTT,CASRIAGTSGVDTQYF
TRBV2,TRBJ2-4,NA,few,TGTGCCAGCAGGGCGACAGGAGCCAAAAACATTCAGTACTTC,CASRATGAKNIQYF
TRBV19,TRBJ1-2,NA,NA,TGTGCCAGTAGTATGAGCGGGGGCCGGAATGGTGGCTACACCTTC,CASSMSGGRNGGYTF
TRBV3-1/TRBV3-2,TRBJ1-3,NA,NA,TGTGCCAGCAGCCAAAGGGGAACGACGGGCGGAAACACCATATATTTT,CASSQRGTTGGNTIYF
TRBV5-6,TRBJ2-1,TRBD2,NA,TGTGCCAGCTTAGCCGGCGGGCGGGGGGTCCACTACAATGAGCAGTTCTTC,CASLAGGRGVHYNEQFF
TRBV30,TRBJ1-1,NA,NA,TGTGCCTGGAGGTCTATGGAGGGTATGAACACTGAAGCTTTCTTT,CAWRSMEGMNTEAFF
TRBV19,TRBJ1-4,TRBD1,few,TGTGCCAGTAGTCTCGACACCGGGACAGGGTACTCCACTAATGAAAAACTGTTTTTT,CASSLDTGTGYSTNEKLFF
TRBV5-1,TRBJ2-5,TRBD1,NA,TGCGCCAGCAGCTTGGGGACAGGGGGTTTGGAGACCCAGTACTTC,CASSLGTGGLETQYF
TRBV24-1,TRBJ1-4,NA,NA,TGTGCCACCAGCCCCCATGGTAATGAAAAACTGTTTTTT,CATSPHGNEKLFF
TRBV11-2,TRBJ2-3,NA,NA,TGTGCCAGCAGCCTCCTGGGGACGGTTAGCACAGATACGCAGTATTTT,CASSLLGTVSTDTQYF
TRBV3-1/TRBV3-2,TRBJ1-2,TRBD1,NA,TGTGCCAGCAGCCCCTCCGGGACAGGACCCTATGGCTACACCTTC,CASSPSGTGPYGYTF
TRBV9,TRBJ2-3,TRBD2,NA,TGTGCCAGCAGCGTAACCCCGACTAGCGGGGCCGCAGATACGCAGTATTTT,CASSVTPTSGAADTQYF
TRBV30,TRBJ2-1,NA,NA,TGTGCCTGGAGACAGGGTGCGAGGAACCCCTACAATGAGCAGTTCTTC,CAWRQGARNPYNEQFF
TRBV30,TRBJ1-2,TRBD1,once,TGTGCCTGGAGCCACGGGACAGCTAACTATGGCTACACCTTC,CAWSHGTANYGYTF
TRBV5-6,TRBJ1-1,TRBD1,NA,TGTGCCAGCAGCTTCCGACAGGGCTTTCCTACATCGGCTTTCTTT,CASSFRQGFPTSAFF
TRBV12-3/TRBV12-4,TRBJ2-5,TRBD1,NA,TGTGCCAGCATGGACAGGGGAGAAGAGACCCAGTACTTC,CASMDRGEETQYF
TRBV6-2/TRBV6-3,TRBJ1-1,TRBD1,NA,TGTGCCAGCAGTGATACAGGGGACACTGAAGCTTTCTTT,CASSDTGDTEAFF
TRBV3-1/TRBV3-2,TRBJ2-5,NA,NA,TGTGCCAGCGGTAGCACAGGAGAACAAGAGACCCAGTACTTC,CASGSTGEQETQYF